This entry features one TCR beta chain sequence. Data came from immunoSEQ multiplex PCR; TCRdb stores just in-frame clones and leaves some out. The profile shows some 71,000 clones, more than 75% of them singletons. These data come from a study of control samples from healthy donors and cancer patients. The source is a woman in her fifties or sixties with head and neck cancer. The sequenced sample was PBMCs.

CDR3 sequence (DNA): TGCGCCAGCAGCTCGGACAGCACTAGCACAGATACGCAGTATTTT. It yields the protein CASSSDSTSTDTQYF. The V call is TRBV5-1, the J call TRBJ2-3, with D tentatively TRBD1 (6 bases). V was cut by 3 bases and J by 0 bases, with 11 bases left in between. From germline, CDR1 is SGHRS and CDR2 YFSETQ. The CDR3 contains 15 residues.